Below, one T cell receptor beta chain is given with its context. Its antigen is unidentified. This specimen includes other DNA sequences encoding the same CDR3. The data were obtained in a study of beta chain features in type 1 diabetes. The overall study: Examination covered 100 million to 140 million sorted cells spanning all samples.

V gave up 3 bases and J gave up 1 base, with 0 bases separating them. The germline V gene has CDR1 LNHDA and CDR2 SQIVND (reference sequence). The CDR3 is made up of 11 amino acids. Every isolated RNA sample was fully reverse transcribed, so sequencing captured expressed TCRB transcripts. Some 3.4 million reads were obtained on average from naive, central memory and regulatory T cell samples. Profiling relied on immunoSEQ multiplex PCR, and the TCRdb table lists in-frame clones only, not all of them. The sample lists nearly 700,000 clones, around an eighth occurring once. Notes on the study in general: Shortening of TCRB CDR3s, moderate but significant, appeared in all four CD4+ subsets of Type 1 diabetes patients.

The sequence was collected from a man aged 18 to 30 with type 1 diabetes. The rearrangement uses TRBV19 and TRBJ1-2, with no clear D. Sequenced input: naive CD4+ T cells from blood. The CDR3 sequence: CASSINYGYTF. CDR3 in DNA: TGTGCCAGTAGTATTAACTATGGCTACACCTTC.